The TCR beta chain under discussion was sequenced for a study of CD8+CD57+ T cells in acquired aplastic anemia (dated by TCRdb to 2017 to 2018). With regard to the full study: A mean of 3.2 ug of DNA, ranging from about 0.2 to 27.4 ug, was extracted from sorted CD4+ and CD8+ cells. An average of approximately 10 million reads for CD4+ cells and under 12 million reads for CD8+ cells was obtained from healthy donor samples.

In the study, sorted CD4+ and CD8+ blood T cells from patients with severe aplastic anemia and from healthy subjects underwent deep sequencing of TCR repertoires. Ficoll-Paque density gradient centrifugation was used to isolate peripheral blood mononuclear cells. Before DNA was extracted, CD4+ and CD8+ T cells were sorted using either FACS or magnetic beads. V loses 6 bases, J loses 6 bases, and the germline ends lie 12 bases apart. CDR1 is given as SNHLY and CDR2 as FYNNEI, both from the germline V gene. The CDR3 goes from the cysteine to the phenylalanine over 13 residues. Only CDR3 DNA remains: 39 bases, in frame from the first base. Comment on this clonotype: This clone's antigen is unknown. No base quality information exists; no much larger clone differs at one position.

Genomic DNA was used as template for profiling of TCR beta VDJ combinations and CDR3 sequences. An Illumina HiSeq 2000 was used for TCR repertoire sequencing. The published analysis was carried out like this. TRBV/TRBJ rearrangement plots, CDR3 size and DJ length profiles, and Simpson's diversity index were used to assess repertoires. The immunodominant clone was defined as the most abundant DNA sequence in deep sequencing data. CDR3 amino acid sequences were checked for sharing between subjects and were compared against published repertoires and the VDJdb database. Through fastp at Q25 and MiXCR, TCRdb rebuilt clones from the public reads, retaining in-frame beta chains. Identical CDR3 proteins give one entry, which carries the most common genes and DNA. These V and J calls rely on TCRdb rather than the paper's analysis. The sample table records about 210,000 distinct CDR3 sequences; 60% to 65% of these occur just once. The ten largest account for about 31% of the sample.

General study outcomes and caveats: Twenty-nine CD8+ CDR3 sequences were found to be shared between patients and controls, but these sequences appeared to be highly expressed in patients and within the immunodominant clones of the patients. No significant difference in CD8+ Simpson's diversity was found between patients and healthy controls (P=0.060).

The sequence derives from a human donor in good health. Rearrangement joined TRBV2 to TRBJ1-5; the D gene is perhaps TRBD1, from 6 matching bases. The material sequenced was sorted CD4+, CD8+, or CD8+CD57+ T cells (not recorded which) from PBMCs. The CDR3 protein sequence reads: CASSRDTSQPQHF. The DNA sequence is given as TGTGCCAGCAGCAGGGACACCTCTCAGCCCCAGCATTTT.